The clone carrying this TCR beta chain showed up just a few times. This entry belongs to a study of response to subunit inactivated influenza vaccine. TCRdb independently ran MiXCR on the RT-PCR reads; one entry per CDR3 protein. The sample records some 800,000 distinct CDR3 sequences, around 20% being singletons. This CDR3 comprises 15 residues. The germline gives CDR1 SGHTA, CDR2 FQGNSA. Trimming cost V 2 bases and J 10 bases; bases outside gene matches: 9. The chain links TRBV7-2 to TRBJ2-1; the match to TRBD2 covers 9 bases. This sequence originates from a man aged 45 to 65 who received an inactivated influenza vaccine. The material was PBMCs from blood, obtained more than 4 days after vaccination. The CDR3 region is CASSLQPSGVREQFF. DNA of the CDR3: TGTGCCAGCAGCTTACAGCCTAGCGGGGTTCGGGAGCAGTTCTTC.